This record concerns one T cell receptor (beta chain) sequence. Clones were read by immunoSEQ multiplex PCR, and TCRdb kept only the in-frame ones, dropping some. The table includes over 300,000 clones, around nine tenths detected once. Germline values: CDR1 ENHRY, CDR2 SYGVKD. The CDR3 totals 15 residues. V lost 0 bases and J 1 base, leaving 9 bases between the germline ends. The sample belongs to a study of blood T cell repertoires in COVID-19. This TCR derives from a woman aged 40 to 49 who had recovered from COVID-19. The chain recombines TRBV10-3 with TRBJ1-1, with D hard to call. Sequencing input: PBMCs or T cells enriched from blood (not recorded which). The CDR3 region has the DNA TGTGCCATCAGTGAGTCTGGAGTGGGGAACACTGAAGCTTTCTTT. It specifies CAISESGVGNTEAFF.